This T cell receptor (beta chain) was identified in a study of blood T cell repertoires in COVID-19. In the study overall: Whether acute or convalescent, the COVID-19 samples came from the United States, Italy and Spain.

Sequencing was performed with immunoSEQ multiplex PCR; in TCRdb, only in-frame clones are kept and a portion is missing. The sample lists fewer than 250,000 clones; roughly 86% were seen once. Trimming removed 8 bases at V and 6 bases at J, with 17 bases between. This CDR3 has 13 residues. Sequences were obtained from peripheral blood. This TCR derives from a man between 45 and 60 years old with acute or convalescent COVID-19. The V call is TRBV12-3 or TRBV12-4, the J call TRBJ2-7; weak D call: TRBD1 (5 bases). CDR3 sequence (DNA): TGTGCCAGCGGCAGGGTCAGGTTGGGCGAGCAGTACTTC. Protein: CASGRVRLGEQYF.